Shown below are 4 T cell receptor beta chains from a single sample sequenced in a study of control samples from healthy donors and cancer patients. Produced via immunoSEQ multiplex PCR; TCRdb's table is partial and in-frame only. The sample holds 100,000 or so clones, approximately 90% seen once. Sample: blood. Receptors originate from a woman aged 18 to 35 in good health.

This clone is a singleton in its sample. This CDR3 is CASSDGSSPLHF. The CDR3 DNA reads TGTGCCAGCAGTGACGGGAGTTCACCCCTCCACTTT. V usage is TRBV25-1 and J usage is TRBJ1-6, with D unresolved. The V end was cut by 3 bases, the J end by 9 bases, with 6 bases between. This CDR3 comprises 12 residues. Germline loops: CDR1 MGHDK, CDR2 SYGVNS.

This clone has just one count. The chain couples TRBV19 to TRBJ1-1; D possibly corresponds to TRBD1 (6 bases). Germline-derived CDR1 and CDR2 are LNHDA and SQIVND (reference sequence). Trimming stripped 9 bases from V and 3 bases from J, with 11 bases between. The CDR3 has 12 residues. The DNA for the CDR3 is TGTGCCAGCCGACAGGTATACACTGAAGCTTTCTTT. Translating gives CASRQVYTEAFF.

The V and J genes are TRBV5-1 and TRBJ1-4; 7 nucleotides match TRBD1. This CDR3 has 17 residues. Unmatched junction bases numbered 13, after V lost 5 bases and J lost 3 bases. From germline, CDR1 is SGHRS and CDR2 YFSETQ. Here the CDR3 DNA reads TGCGCCAGCAGTCCGGCCCCCTGGGACAGCTCTAATGAAAAACTGTTTTTT. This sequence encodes CASSPAPWDSSNEKLFF.

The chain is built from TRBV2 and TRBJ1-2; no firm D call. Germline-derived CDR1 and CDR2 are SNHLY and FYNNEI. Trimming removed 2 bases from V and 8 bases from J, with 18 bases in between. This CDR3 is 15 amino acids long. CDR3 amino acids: CASSEWDRVERGYTF. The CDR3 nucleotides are TGTGCCAGCAGTGAATGGGATAGGGTTGAGCGGGGCTACACCTTC.